The 26 T cell receptor beta chains given below trace back to one sample, sequenced in a study of control samples from healthy donors and cancer patients. Sequencing was performed with immunoSEQ multiplex PCR; in TCRdb, only in-frame clones are kept and a portion is missing. The profile shows 150,000 to 200,000 clones, over 85% of them singletons. Sequenced sample: blood. These receptors were collected from a man aged 25-40 years in good health.

V gene TRBV25-1 combines with J gene TRBJ1-2; D is unclear. The V gene lost 5 bases and the J gene lost 4 bases, with 8 bases spanning the gap. The CDR3 totals 12 residues. The V gene's germline CDR1 is MGHDK and CDR2 SYGVNS. CDR3 protein: CASSPGIYGYTF. The CDR3 nucleotides read TGTGCCAGCAGTCCCGGAATCTATGGCTACACCTTC.

The chain recombines TRBV6-2 or TRBV6-3 with TRBJ1-6, with D possibly matching TRBD1 (5 bases). The CDR3 spans 16 residues. V lost 5 bases to trimming and J lost 3 bases, with 14 bases between them. Germline CDR1 is MNHEY and CDR2 is SVGEGT. CDR3 protein: CASSTDRGSYNSPLHF. The CDR3 coding sequence is TGTGCCAGCAGTACCGACCGGGGGAGCTATAATTCACCCCTCCACTTT.

The CDR3 protein is CASSFQVNTEAFF. In nucleotides, the CDR3 is TGTGCCAGCAGTTTCCAGGTGAACACTGAAGCTTTCTTT. V usage is TRBV27 and J usage is TRBJ1-1; D not certain. The CDR3 is made up of 13 amino acids. Looked up from germline, CDR1 is MNHEY and CDR2 is SMNVEV (reference sequence). V dropped 3 bases and J dropped 0 bases, with 5 bases sitting between them.

The chain carries TRBV30 and TRBJ2-5; D gene ambiguous. Trimming stripped 3 bases from V and 2 bases from J, with 13 bases between. CDR3 size: 14 residues. Germline V gene data show CDR1 as GTSNPN and CDR2 as SVGIG (reference sequence). The CDR3 loop reads CAWSPLGPQETQYF. In nucleotides, the CDR3 is TGTGCCTGGAGCCCCCTCGGACCTCAAGAGACCCAGTACTTC.

V and J are TRBV21-1 and TRBJ2-4; the table calls TRBD1, which could not be checked here. TRBV21-1 is an annotated pseudogene. This CDR3 has 18 amino acids. The CDR3 here is CASSIGQGGRWAKNIQYF. The CDR3 nucleotides read TGTGCCAGCAGCATCGGACAGGGGGGTAGGTGGGCCAAAAACATTCAGTACTTC.

This chain uses TRBV6-5 with TRBJ1-5; 8 bases are a match to TRBD1. The CDR3 is made up of 14 amino acids. Germline-derived CDR1 and CDR2 are MNHEY and SVGAGI. As DNA, the CDR3 is TGTGGAACTAACAGGGGGAATAGCAATCAGCCCCAGCATTTT. Translation: CGTNRGNSNQPQHF.

The rearrangement joins TRBV5-1 to TRBJ1-1; D remains unclear. Trimming removed 0 bases from V and 0 bases from J, with 12 bases in between. The CDR3 totals 16 residues. Germline CDR1 reads SGHRS; CDR2 reads YFSETQ. The CDR3 region is CASSLAVDVVNTEAFF. The CDR3, as DNA: TGCGCCAGCAGCTTGGCCGTGGACGTCGTGAACACTGAAGCTTTCTTT. The entire variable domain, with the rest obtained from reference TRBV5-1 and TRBJ1-1, is as follows: KAGVTQTPRYLIKTRGQQVTLSCSPISGHRSVSWYQQTPGQGLQFLFEYFSETQRNKGNFPGRFSGRQFSNSRSEMNVSTLELGDSALYLCASSLAVDVVNTEAFFGQGTRLTVV.

This chain uses TRBV24-1 with TRBJ2-7, with 11 bases that match TRBD2. With V trimmed by 5 bases and J by 6 bases, 11 bases remained unmatched. Germline assignment: CDR1 KGHDR and CDR2 SFDVKD. The CDR3 sequence is 16 residues long. DNA for the CDR3: TGTGCCACCAGTGCCTCAGGTGGGGGGACTAGCGGCGAGCAGTACTTC. It encodes CATSASGGGTSGEQYF.

This chain links TRBV5-5 with TRBJ1-2, with a tentative D call TRBD1 (6 bases). The germline CDR1 and CDR2 sequences are SGHKS and YYEKEE (reference sequence). The CDR3 spans 13 residues. Trimming took off 4 bases at V and 8 bases at J, with 15 bases between the two ends. CDR3 sequence: CASSVTGFVGYTF. The CDR3 DNA sequence: TGTGCCAGCAGCGTAACAGGGTTTGTAGGCTACACCTTC.

The genes are TRBV7-2 and TRBJ1-1; D is unresolved. V was pared by 1 base and J by 0 bases, with 3 bases between. Germline V gives CDR1 SGHTA, CDR2 FQGNSA. The CDR3 is 13 residues long. The CDR3 here is CASSLDVNTEAFF. The CDR3 nucleotides read TGTGCCAGCAGCTTAGATGTGAACACTGAAGCTTTCTTT.

This rearrangement joins TRBV3-1 (or the pseudogene TRBV3-2) to TRBJ2-2; 11 positions agree with TRBD2. CDR3 size: 19 residues. Germline loops: CDR1 LGHDT, CDR2 YNNKEL (reference sequence). The J segment lost 4 bases and the V segment lost 7 bases, leaving 17 bases of the junction unmatched. CDR3 loop: CASKFRLAGGAVPTGELFF. The CDR3 coding sequence is TGTGCCAGCAAATTTCGTCTAGCGGGGGGCGCCGTACCCACCGGGGAGCTGTTTTTT.

The chain uses TRBV29-1 and TRBJ1-1; 12 positions agree with TRBD1. J gave up 3 bases and V 7 bases, and 6 bases lay outside the gene matches. CDR1 and CDR2 from the germline V gene are SQVTM and ANQGSEA. There are 14 residues in the CDR3. The CDR3 sequence: CSGGTGGGYTEAFF. In DNA form, the CDR3 reads TGCAGCGGAGGGACAGGGGGCGGGTACACTGAAGCTTTCTTT.

The genes are TRBV27 and TRBJ2-3, with 8 bases identical to TRBD1. The J segment lost 9 bases and the V segment lost 4 bases, leaving 12 bases of the junction unmatched. Germline assignment: CDR1 MNHEY and CDR2 SMNVEV (reference sequence). This CDR3 region has 15 residues. For the CDR3, the DNA is TGTGCCAGCAGTTCCCGGACAGGGTCGGCGGGCACGCAGTATTTT. Amino acid sequence: CASSSRTGSAGTQYF.

This chain connects TRBV7-9 to TRBJ2-1; possibly TRBD1 or TRBD2 for D (6 bases each). Germline lookup yields CDR1 SEHNR and CDR2 FQNEAQ (reference sequence). Trimming left V 0 bases short and J 6 bases short, with 12 bases between. The CDR3 consists of 15 residues. The CDR3 reads CASSLAGGGGNEQFF. In nucleotides, the CDR3 is TGTGCCAGCAGCTTAGCGGGCGGAGGGGGCAATGAGCAGTTCTTC.

This chain links TRBV27 with TRBJ1-3; 7 bases align to TRBD1. Germline-derived CDR1 and CDR2 are MNHEY and SMNVEV (reference sequence). The J segment lost 0 bases and the V segment lost 4 bases, leaving 3 bases of the junction unmatched. The CDR3 spans 15 residues. CDR3 coding DNA: TGTGCCAGCAGTTCGGGACAGCTCTCTGGAAACACCATATATTTT. Its translation: CASSSGQLSGNTIYF.

V is TRBV19 and J is TRBJ1-1; 11 bases agree with TRBD1. V lost 5 bases, J lost 5 bases, and 16 bases stayed unmatched. This CDR3 contains 18 residues. The germline V gene encodes CDR1 LNHDA and CDR2 SQIVND (reference sequence). The CDR3 sequence: CASSSYSGTGGPGTEAFF. In nucleotides, the CDR3 is TGTGCCAGTAGTTCGTACTCCGGGACAGGGGGGCCAGGGACTGAAGCTTTCTTT.

The chain employs TRBV4-1 and TRBJ1-1; maybe TRBD1 (5 bases). Germline CDR1 MGHRA, CDR2 YSYEKL. The CDR3 is 15 amino acids. V was pared by 4 bases and J by 0 bases, with 12 bases between. The CDR3 sequence: CASSRSDKLNTEAFF. The CDR3 DNA reads as TGCGCCAGCAGCCGTTCGGACAAACTGAACACTGAAGCTTTCTTT.

V usage is TRBV28 and J usage is TRBJ1-5; no definite D call. The CDR3 runs to 12 residues. V lost 4 bases, J lost 9 bases, and 10 bases lay in between. CDR1 and CDR2 from the germline V gene are MDHEN and SYDVKM. For the CDR3, the DNA is TGTGCCAGCAGTTCCTACCCGGGGCCCCAGCATTTT. Translating it yields CASSSYPGPQHF.

In this sample, this clone turned up a few times. V gene TRBV5-1 combines with J gene TRBJ1-3, with D perhaps matching TRBD1 (5 bases). The CDR3 runs to 17 residues. V was shortened by 0 bases and J by 2 bases, with 15 bases between the two germline ends. CDR1 is SGHRS and CDR2 is YFSETQ in the germline V gene. CDR3 region: CASSLAYGGSAGNTIYF. In DNA, the CDR3 is TGCGCCAGCAGCTTGGCCTACGGGGGGAGTGCTGGAAACACCATATATTTT.

The chain has TRBV9 and TRBJ2-2, with no clear D. Per germline, CDR1 SGDLS and CDR2 YYNGEE. V lost 0 bases and J 1 base, leaving 7 bases between the germline ends. The CDR3 contains 15 residues. CDR3 sequence (DNA): TGTGCCAGCAGCGTAGGTACAGTGAACACCGGGGAGCTGTTTTTT. It yields the protein CASSVGTVNTGELFF. The variable domain in full, completed from reference TRBV9 and TRBJ2-2, reads DSGVTQTPKHLITATGQRVTLRCSPRSGDLSVYWYQQSLDQGLQFLIQYYNGEERAKGNILERFSAQQFPDLHSELNLSSLELGDSALYFCASSVGTVNTGELFFGEGSRLTVL.

The V call is TRBV12-5, the J call TRBJ2-2; TRBD2 agrees at 8 bases. The trim removed 8 bases at V and 8 bases at J, leaving 13 bases unmatched. Per germline, CDR1 LGHNT and CDR2 FRNRAP. This CDR3 spans 15 amino acids. In nucleotides, the CDR3 is TGTGCTAGTCGTGGCCGCGGGGGGATCTTGGGGGAGCTGTTTTTT. This codes for CASRGRGGILGELFF.

In nucleotides, the CDR3 is TGTGCCAGCACCGGGAATCTTAACGAGCAGTACTTC. This gives the protein CASTGNLNEQYF. The J gene is TRBJ2-7, the V gene TRBV28; tentatively, D is TRBD2 (5 bases). There are 12 residues in the CDR3. CDR1 and CDR2 (germline): MDHEN, SYDVKM. Trimming removed 7 bases from V and 5 bases from J, with 12 bases in between.

The CDR3 nucleotides read TGTGCCAGCAGACAGGCGAACACTGAAGCTTTCTTT. Translating it yields CASRQANTEAFF. This rearrangement joins TRBV6-5 to TRBJ1-1; D is possibly TRBD1 (5 bases). The CDR3 is 12 residues long. V gave up 6 bases and J gave up 1 base, with 6 bases separating them. Germline values: CDR1 MNHEY, CDR2 SVGAGI.

This clone was picked up one time. The chain combines TRBV18 with TRBJ2-3, with a weak D call TRBD2 (5 bases). Trimming took 5 bases from V and 0 from J, leaving 15 bases between them. Germline-derived CDR1 and CDR2 are KGHSH and LQKENI. The CDR3 length is 16 residues. CDR3 bases: TGTGCCAGCTCATCGATAGCGTTACCTAGCACAGATACGCAGTATTTT. As protein: CASSSIALPSTDTQYF. Filled out from reference TRBV18 and TRBJ2-3, the complete variable domain reads NAGVMQNPRHLVRRRGQEARLRCSPMKGHSHVYWYRQLPEEGLKFMVYLQKENIIDESGMPKERFSAEFPKEGPSILRIQQVVRGDSAAYFCASSSIALPSTDTQYFGPGTRLTVL.

The genes are TRBV6-5 and TRBJ2-7, with 7 bases identical to TRBD1. The CDR3 runs 13 residues. Germline lookup yields CDR1 MNHEY and CDR2 SVGAGI. V trimming: 8 bases; J trimming: 2 bases; junction bases outside the gene matches: 6. Here the CDR3 DNA reads TGTGCCAGCTGGGACAGTGGAACCTACGAGCAGTACTTC. Amino acids: CASWDSGTYEQYF.

This clone was counted only a few times. The rearrangement joins TRBV6-5 to TRBJ2-7; 9 bases are a match to TRBD2. CDR1 MNHEY and CDR2 SVGAGI come from the germline V gene. The CDR3 is made up of 15 amino acids. The V gene end was trimmed by 0 bases and the J gene end by 6 bases; junction bases not matched to a gene: 6. The CDR3 nucleotides read TGTGCCAGCAGTTACTCGACAGCGGGGGGCGGCGAGCAGTACTTC. Its protein product is CASSYSTAGGGEQYF.